The rows below give T cell receptor beta chains drawn from one sample of a study of cytomegalovirus exposure and HLA in healthy donors. The repertoire was sequenced with immunoSEQ multiplex PCR; TCRdb's copy has only in-frame clones and lacks some. The sample includes 150,000 to 200,000 clones, almost 85% of them seen just once. What was sequenced was PBMCs. These receptors were collected from a boy younger than 18 in good health and CMV-seronegative. Both conserved end residues are part of each CDR3. The order of the fields is J gene, D gene, clone size, V gene, CDR3 DNA, CDR3 protein. D genes are given only for firm matches. Only some rows state a clone size, as once, few, many or a class for expanded clones.

TRBJ1-2	TRBD1	.	TRBV7-2	TGTGCCAGCAGCACCAGGGGGCCAGGATATGGCTACACCTTC	CASSTRGPGYGYTF
TRBJ1-1	.	.	TRBV30	TGTGCCTGGAGGTCTGCCAGGGATCTTGAAGCTTTCTTT	CAWRSARDLEAFF
TRBJ1-1	.	.	TRBV27	TGTGCCAGCAGTAATAGCGGTGAAGCTTTCTTT	CASSNSGEAFF
TRBJ1-5	.	.	TRBV7-6	TGTGCCAGCAGCTTAGATCTTAATCAGCCCCAGCATTTT	CASSLDLNQPQHF
TRBJ2-5	.	.	TRBV6-5	TGTGCCAGCAGTTACCAGGGAACCCAAGAGACCCAGTACTTC	CASSYQGTQETQYF
TRBJ2-7	TRBD2	.	TRBV7-8	TGTGCCAGCAGCTTAATTGGGACTAGCGGGTTCTCCTACGAGCAGTACTTC	CASSLIGTSGFSYEQYF
TRBJ1-2	.	.	TRBV7-9	TGTGCCAGCAGCAGGCCGGGGGAGGGCTACACCTTC	CASSRPGEGYTF
TRBJ2-2	.	.	TRBV7-6	TGTGCCAGCAGCTTAGAGGGCAGGGGCACCGGGGAGCTGTTTTTT	CASSLEGRGTGELFF
TRBJ1-1	.	.	TRBV2	TGTGCCAGCAGCCTAGGAGAGGGAATCACTGAAGCTTTCTTT	CASSLGEGITEAFF
TRBJ2-7	TRBD2	.	TRBV10-3	TGTGCCATCAGTGGCCTAGCGGGAGCAAGAAGATACGAGCAGTACTTC	CAISGLAGARRYEQYF
TRBJ1-1	.	.	TRBV6-1	TGTGCCAGCAACATTGGCAGGAACACTGAAGCTTTCTTT	CASNIGRNTEAFF
TRBJ1-1	TRBD1	once	TRBV4-1	TGCGCCAGCAGCCAAGGGTTGACAGGGCAGAACACTGAAGCTTTCTTT	CASSQGLTGQNTEAFF
TRBJ1-2	.	.	TRBV5-3	TGTGCCAGAAGGGTGGACAGCCTGAGCTATGGCTACACCTTC	CARRVDSLSYGYTF
TRBJ1-4	.	.	TRBV28	TGTGCCAGCAGACCCAACAGGGTATTTAGGGAAAAACTGTTTTTT	CASRPNRVFREKLFF
TRBJ2-5	.	.	TRBV9	TGTGCCAGCAGCGTAGAAGGTTGGGGACACGGGGTGACCCAGTACTTC	CASSVEGWGHGVTQYF
TRBJ1-4	TRBD1	.	TRBV5-1	TGCGCCAGCAGCTGGGGGACAGGGGGTGAAAAACTGTTTTTT	CASSWGTGGEKLFF
TRBJ2-3	.	.	TRBV30	TGTGCCTGGGGAAACGGGGATACGCAGTATTTT	CAWGNGDTQYF
TRBJ1-5	TRBD1	.	TRBV19	TGTGCCAGTAGGCCGGGACAGTCCCTTTCGGGTGGAACCCAGCATTTT	CASRPGQSLSGGTQHF
TRBJ1-2	.	.	TRBV27	TGTGCCAGCTCTGAGACCGGAGCACTCTATGGCTACACCTTC	CASSETGALYGYTF
TRBJ2-1	TRBD1	.	TRBV30	TGTGCCTGGAGCCTGGGGGACAGGGCCTCCAATGAGCAGTTCTTC	CAWSLGDRASNEQFF
TRBJ1-4	.	.	TRBV10-1	TGCGCCAGCAGGGAAGGACTGCCCGAAAAACTGTTTTTT	CASREGLPEKLFF
TRBJ2-7	.	.	TRBV6-1	TGTGCCAGCAGTGAGACAGTCGACTACGAGCAGTACTTC	CASSETVDYEQYF
TRBJ2-2	TRBD1	.	TRBV27	TGTGCCAGCAGTCACAGGGGTTCGGGCACCGGGGAGCTGTTTTTT	CASSHRGSGTGELFF
TRBJ2-7	.	.	TRBV7-3	TGTGCCAGCAGCCATAAGAGTAGCGCGGCGGAGACTGTCTACGAGCAGTACTTC	CASSHKSSAAETVYEQYF
TRBJ1-3	.	once	TRBV7-6	TGTGCCAGCAGCGGTAGCTGGGGCTCTGGACACACCATATATTTT	CASSGSWGSGHTIYF
TRBJ2-3	.	.	TRBV10-3	TGTGCCATCAATTGGGGGAGGAGCGGTGCAGATACGCAGTATTTT	CAINWGRSGADTQYF
TRBJ1-2	.	.	TRBV19	TGTGCCAGTGGGGCAGTCGATCACGTAGCTAACTATGGCTACACCTTC	CASGAVDHVANYGYTF